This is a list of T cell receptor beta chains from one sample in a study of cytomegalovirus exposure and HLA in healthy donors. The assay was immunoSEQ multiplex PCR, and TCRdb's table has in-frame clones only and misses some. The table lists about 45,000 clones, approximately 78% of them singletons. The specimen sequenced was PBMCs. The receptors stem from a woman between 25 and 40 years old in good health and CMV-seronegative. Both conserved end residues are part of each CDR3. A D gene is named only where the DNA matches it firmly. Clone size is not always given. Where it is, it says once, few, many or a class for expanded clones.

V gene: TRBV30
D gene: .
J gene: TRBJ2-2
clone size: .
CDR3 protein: CAWSLGEGELFF
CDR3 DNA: TGTGCCTGGAGTTTAGGGGAAGGGGAGCTGTTTTTT

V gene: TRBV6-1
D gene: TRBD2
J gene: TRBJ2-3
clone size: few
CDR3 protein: CVGSRGGDTDTQYF
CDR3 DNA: TGTGTCGGTTCACGGGGGGGCGACACAGATACGCAGTATTTT

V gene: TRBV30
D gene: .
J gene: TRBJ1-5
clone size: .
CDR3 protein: CAWSATTGHSNQPQHF
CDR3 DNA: TGTGCCTGGAGTGCAACGACAGGTCATAGCAATCAGCCCCAGCATTTT

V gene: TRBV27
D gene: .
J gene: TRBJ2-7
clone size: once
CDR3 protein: CASSSPGASSYEQYF
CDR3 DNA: TGTGCCAGCAGTTCCCCCGGAGCCAGCTCCTACGAGCAGTACTTC

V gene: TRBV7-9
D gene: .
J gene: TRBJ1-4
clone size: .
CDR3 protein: CASSLLAGSVGEKLFF
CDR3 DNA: TGTGCCAGCAGCTTACTAGCGGGGTCCGTGGGTGAAAAACTGTTTTTT

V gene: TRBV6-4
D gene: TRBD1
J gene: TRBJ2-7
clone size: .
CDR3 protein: CASSENRDREQYF
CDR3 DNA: TGTGCCAGCAGTGAGAACCGGGACAGAGAGCAGTACTTC

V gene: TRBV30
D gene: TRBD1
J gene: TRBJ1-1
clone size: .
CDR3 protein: CAWDRGMNTEAFF
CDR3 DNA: TGTGCCTGGGACAGGGGAATGAACACTGAAGCTTTCTTT

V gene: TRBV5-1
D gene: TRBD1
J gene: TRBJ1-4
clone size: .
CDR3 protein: CASSVGTGATNEKLFF
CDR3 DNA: TGCGCCAGCAGCGTCGGGACAGGGGCAACTAATGAAAAACTGTTTTTT

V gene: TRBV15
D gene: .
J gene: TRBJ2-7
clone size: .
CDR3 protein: CATSRDLTGHEQYF
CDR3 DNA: TGTGCCACCAGCAGAGATCTAACAGGCCACGAGCAGTACTTC

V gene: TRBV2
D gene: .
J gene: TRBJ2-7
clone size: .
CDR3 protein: CASSNRVDYEQYF
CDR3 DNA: TGTGCCAGCAGCAACAGGGTCGACTACGAGCAGTACTTC

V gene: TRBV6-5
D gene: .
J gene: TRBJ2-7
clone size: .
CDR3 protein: CASSYSIQGGHEQYF
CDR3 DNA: TGTGCCAGCAGTTACTCGATACAGGGTGGCCACGAGCAGTACTTC

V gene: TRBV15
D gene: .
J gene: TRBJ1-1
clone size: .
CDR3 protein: CATESGGSKHTEAFF
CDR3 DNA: TGTGCCACGGAATCGGGCGGGTCAAAACACACTGAAGCTTTCTTT

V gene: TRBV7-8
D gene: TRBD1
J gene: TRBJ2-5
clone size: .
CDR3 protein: CASSLGTAQETQYF
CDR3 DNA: TGTGCCAGCAGCTTGGGGACAGCACAAGAGACCCAGTACTTC

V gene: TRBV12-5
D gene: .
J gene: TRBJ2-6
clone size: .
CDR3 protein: CLDSWGANVLTF
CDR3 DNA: TGTCTTGACTCGTGGGGGGCCAACGTCCTGACTTTC